These 13 T cell receptor beta chains came from one sample sequenced in a study of cytomegalovirus exposure and HLA in healthy donors. The study ran its PCR with 60 Vbeta and 13 Jbeta primers. Libraries were prepared by immunoSEQ multiplex PCR; TCRdb keeps only in-frame clonotypes and omits some of them. The sample has 140,000 to 150,000 clones, around 80% seen once. Sequencing was done on a sample of PBMCs. These receptors all come from a man aged 40-50 years in good health and CMV-seropositive.

This chain connects TRBV7-8 to TRBJ2-1; perhaps TRBD1 as D (6 bases). The CDR3 totals 14 residues. V shed 5 bases and J shed 9 bases, with 17 bases lying between them. CDR1 is SGHVS and CDR2 is FQNEAQ in the germline V gene. For the CDR3, the DNA is TGTGCCAGCAGCGCCAATACAGGGACGGTTGAGCAGTTCTTC. It is translated as CASSANTGTVEQFF.

In regard to this clone: The junction differs from germline at one of its ends, possibly a read error. V and J are TRBV7-9 and TRBJ1-2; D is unclear. The CDR3 has 11 residues. Germline V gene sequence: CDR1 SEHNR, CDR2 FQNEAQ (reference sequence). This CDR3 is CSSSYPNGYTF. DNA of the CDR3: TGTTCCAGCAGCTATCCTAATGGCTACACCTTC.

The chain employs TRBV14 and TRBJ2-5; 7 bases agree with TRBD1. Germline values: CDR1 SGHDN, CDR2 FVKESK. The CDR3 has 15 residues. The junction had 4 bases not matched to a gene; V was cut back by 0 bases and J by 3 bases. The CDR3 region has the DNA TGTGCCAGCAGCCAAGAAGGGGGCTCGGAAGAGACCCAGTACTTC. Protein sequence: CASSQEGGSEETQYF.

CDR3 amino acids: CAITPGQESGYTF. CDR3 nucleotides: TGTGCCATCACCCCGGGACAGGAAAGCGGCTACACCTTC. This chain joins TRBV10-3 and TRBJ1-2; 8 bases align to TRBD1. The CDR3 covers 13 residues. With 7 bases clipped from V and 8 bases from J, the junction kept 9 bases outside the gene matches. Germline loops: CDR1 ENHRY, CDR2 SYGVKD.

This clone has a single count. This chain connects TRBV20-1 to TRBJ1-1; D gene unclear. The germline gives CDR1 DFQATT, CDR2 SNEGSKA (reference sequence). V was trimmed by 5 bases and J by 6 bases, leaving 10 bases between them. The CDR3 is 11 amino acids. The DNA for the CDR3 is TGCAGTGCTCCGGGGAGATCTGAAGCTTTCTTT. Protein sequence: CSAPGRSEAFF.

This clone was counted between two and nine times. The genes are TRBV4-1 and TRBJ2-2, with TRBD2 matching 15 bases. V shed 6 bases and J 1 base; nucleotides not matched to a gene: 9. Germline V gives CDR1 MGHRA, CDR2 YSYEKL. CDR3 size: 19 residues. The CDR3 DNA follows: TGCGCCAGCAGAAGGATAGGACTAGCGGGAGGGTTGAACACCGGGGAGCTGTTTTTT. Translated: CASRRIGLAGGLNTGELFF.

The gene calls are TRBV11-1 and TRBJ2-4; D uncertain. Trimming stripped 5 bases from V and 6 bases from J, with 20 bases between. Germline V lookup: CDR1 SGHAT, CDR2 FQDESV (reference sequence). The CDR3 runs to 16 residues. Here the CDR3 reads CASSPGGLLVGNIQYF. The CDR3 DNA sequence: TGTGCCAGCAGCCCCGGTGGGCTCCTTGTGGGAAACATTCAGTACTTC. Full variable domain (outside the CDR3, taken from reference TRBV11-1 and TRBJ2-4): EAEVAQSPRYKITEKSQAVAFWCDPISGHATLYWYRQILGQGPELLVQFQDESVVDDSQLPKDRFSAERLKGVDSTLKIQPAELGDSAMYLCASSPGGLLVGNIQYFGAGTRLSVL.

V and J are TRBV9 and TRBJ2-7; TRBD2 matches at 11 bases. The CDR3 has 16 residues. CDR1 and CDR2 from the germline V gene are SGDLS and YYNGEE. Trimming cost V 4 bases and J 2 bases; bases outside gene matches: 8. The CDR3 sequence is CASSPHTSGSTYEQYF. The CDR3 DNA sequence: TGTGCCAGCAGCCCCCACACTAGCGGGAGCACCTACGAGCAGTACTTC.

The rearrangement uses TRBV4-1 and TRBJ2-2; 7 nucleotides line up with TRBD1. With 4 bases clipped from V and 2 bases from J, the junction kept 1 base outside the gene matches. The germline V gene encodes CDR1 MGHRA and CDR2 YSYEKL. The CDR3 has 14 amino acids. Here the CDR3 reads CASSRQGNTGELFF. In DNA form, the CDR3 reads TGCGCCAGCAGCCGACAGGGAAACACCGGGGAGCTGTTTTTT.

The V and J genes are TRBV10-1 and TRBJ2-3; D perhaps matches TRBD2 (6 bases). The CDR3 contains 13 residues. CDR1 is WNHNN and CDR2 is SYGVQD in the germline V gene (reference sequence). V lost 5 bases, J lost 0 bases, and 6 bases lay in between. The CDR3 here is CASSSGSTDTQYF. As DNA, the CDR3 is TGCGCCAGCAGTAGCGGGAGCACAGATACGCAGTATTTT.

The chain links TRBV2 to TRBJ1-2, with D hard to call. V lost 9 bases to trimming and J lost 8 bases, with 16 bases between them. The CDR3 runs to 12 residues. Germline V gives CDR1 SNHLY, CDR2 FYNNEI. The CDR3 DNA reads as TGTGCCAGACCCCACCCCGCGGGGGGCTACACCTTC. Amino acid sequence: CARPHPAGGYTF.

The CDR3 DNA is TGTGCCAGTTGGACCGGGACTTATGAAGGCTACACCTTC. The encoded protein is CASWTGTYEGYTF. The gene calls are TRBV19 and TRBJ1-2; maybe TRBD1 (5 bases). The CDR3 spans 13 residues. V lost 8 bases to trimming and J lost 8 bases, with 18 bases between them. In germline, CDR1 is LNHDA, CDR2 SQIVND (reference sequence).

Regarding this clone: Other DNA sequences in the same sample also yield this CDR3. The chain links TRBV5-1 to TRBJ2-6; 7 bases are shared with TRBD2. The J segment lost 3 bases and the V segment lost 3 bases, leaving 3 bases of the junction unmatched. This CDR3 is built from 15 residues. Germline CDR1 and CDR2: SGHRS and YFSETQ. CDR3 in amino acids: CASSWAGDGANVLTF. DNA for the CDR3: TGCGCCAGCAGCTGGGCGGGAGATGGGGCCAACGTCCTGACTTTC.